This TCR beta chain was observed in a study of cytomegalovirus exposure and HLA in healthy donors. Study-wide context: In a previous analysis, some 110 million unique TCR beta sequences were found from 170 million or so T cells.

The PCR contained 60 Vbeta and 13 Jbeta primers. TCRdb keeps only in-frame clones here, not all; method: immunoSEQ multiplex PCR. The sample lists some 150,000 clones, 76% seen once, with roughly 4% in the top ten. Findings and limits, study-wide: The authors excluded some V segments, including TRBV6-2 and TRBV6-3, as indistinguishable. TCR association rates varied by HLA locus in a later analysis, with DRB1 highest and HLA-C lowest. In a later analysis, an Asian-associated ancestry cluster reportedly showed fewer N-insertions than the approximately 640-donor mean.

V trimming: 1 base; J trimming: 4 bases; junction bases outside the gene matches: 6. The CDR3 totals 16 residues. Germline-derived CDR1 and CDR2 are SGHVS and FNYEAQ. Remarks on this clone: Antigen: not known.

The sample taken for sequencing was PBMCs. This chain links TRBV7-6 with TRBJ2-1, with TRBD2 matching 8 bases. The origin of this receptor is a man aged 18-30 years in good health and CMV-seronegative. The CDR3 DNA follows: TGTGCCAGCAGCTTAGACCCCGGGACTAGTTACAATGAGCAGTTCTTC. Translated: CASSLDPGTSYNEQFF.